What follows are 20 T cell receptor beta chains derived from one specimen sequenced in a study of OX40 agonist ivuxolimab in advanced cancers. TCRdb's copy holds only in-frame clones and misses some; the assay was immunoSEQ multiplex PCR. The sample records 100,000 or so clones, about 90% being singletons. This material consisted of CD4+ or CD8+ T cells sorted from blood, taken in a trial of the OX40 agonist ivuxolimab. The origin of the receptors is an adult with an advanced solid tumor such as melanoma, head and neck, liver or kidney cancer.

CDR3 nucleotide sequence: TGTGCCAGCTCACAGGGGCGGGAGGGGGCGCCAGCTTTCTTT. Protein: CASSQGREGAPAFF. The chain uses TRBV18 and TRBJ1-1; 7 bases are a match to TRBD1. The germline V gene encodes CDR1 KGHSH and CDR2 LQKENI. The CDR3 has 14 residues. V shed 4 bases, J shed 10 bases, and the junction held 12 bases outside the gene matches.

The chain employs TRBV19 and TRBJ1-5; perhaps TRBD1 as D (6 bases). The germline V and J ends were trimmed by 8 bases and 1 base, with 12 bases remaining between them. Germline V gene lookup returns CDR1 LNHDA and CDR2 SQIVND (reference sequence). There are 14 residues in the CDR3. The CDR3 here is CASGGRPSNQPQHF. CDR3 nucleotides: TGTGCCAGTGGGGGGCGGCCGAGCAATCAGCCCCAGCATTTT.

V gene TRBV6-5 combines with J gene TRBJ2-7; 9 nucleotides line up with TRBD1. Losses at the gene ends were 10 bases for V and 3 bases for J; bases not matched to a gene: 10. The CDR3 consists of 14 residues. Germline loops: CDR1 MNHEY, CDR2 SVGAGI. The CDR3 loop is CATRGTGNIYEQYF. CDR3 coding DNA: TGTGCCACCCGCGGGACAGGGAATATCTACGAGCAGTACTTC.

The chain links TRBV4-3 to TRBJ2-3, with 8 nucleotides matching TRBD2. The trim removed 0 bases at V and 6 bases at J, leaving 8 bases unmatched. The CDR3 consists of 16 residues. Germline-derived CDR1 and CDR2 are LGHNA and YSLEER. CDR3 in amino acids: CASSQDAAGAIDTQYF. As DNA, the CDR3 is TGCGCCAGCAGCCAAGATGCAGCGGGAGCTATTGATACGCAGTATTTT.

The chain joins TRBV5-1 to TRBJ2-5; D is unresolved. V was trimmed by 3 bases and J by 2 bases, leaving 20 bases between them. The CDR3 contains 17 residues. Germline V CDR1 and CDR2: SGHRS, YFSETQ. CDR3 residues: CASSSSLLGVTQETQYF. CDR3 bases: TGCGCCAGCAGCTCATCCCTTCTTGGCGTTACACAAGAGACCCAGTACTTC. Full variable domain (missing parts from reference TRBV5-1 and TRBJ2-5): KAGVTQTPRYLIKTRGQQVTLSCSPISGHRSVSWYQQTPGQGLQFLFEYFSETQRNKGNFPGRFSGRQFSNSRSEMNVSTLELGDSALYLCASSSSLLGVTQETQYFGPGTRLLVL.

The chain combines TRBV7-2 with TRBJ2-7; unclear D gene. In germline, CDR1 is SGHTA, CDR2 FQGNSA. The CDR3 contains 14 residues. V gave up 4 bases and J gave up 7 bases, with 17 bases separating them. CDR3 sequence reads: CASSSLRPAGEQYF. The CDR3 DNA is TGTGCCAGCAGCTCCCTTAGGCCCGCCGGAGAGCAGTACTTC.

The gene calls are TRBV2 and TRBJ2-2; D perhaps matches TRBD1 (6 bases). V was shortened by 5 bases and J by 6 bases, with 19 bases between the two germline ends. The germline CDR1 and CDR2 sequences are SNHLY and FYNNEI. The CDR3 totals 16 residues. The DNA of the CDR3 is TGTGCCAGCAGTACCTCTACAGGGCCAGGATCCGGGGAGCTGTTTTTT. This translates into CASSTSTGPGSGELFF.

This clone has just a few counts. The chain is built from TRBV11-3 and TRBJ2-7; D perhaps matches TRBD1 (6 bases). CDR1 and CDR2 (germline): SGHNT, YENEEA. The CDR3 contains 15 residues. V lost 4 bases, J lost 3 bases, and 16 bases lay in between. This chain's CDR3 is CASSSSWTDNYEQYF. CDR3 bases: TGTGCCAGCAGCTCCTCGTGGACAGATAACTACGAGCAGTACTTC. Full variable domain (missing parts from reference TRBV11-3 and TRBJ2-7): EAGVVQSPRYKIIEKKQPVAFWCNPISGHNTLYWYLQNLGQGPELLIRYENEEAVDDSQLPKDRFSAERLKGVDSTLKIQPAELGDSAVYLCASSSSWTDNYEQYFGPGTRLTVT.

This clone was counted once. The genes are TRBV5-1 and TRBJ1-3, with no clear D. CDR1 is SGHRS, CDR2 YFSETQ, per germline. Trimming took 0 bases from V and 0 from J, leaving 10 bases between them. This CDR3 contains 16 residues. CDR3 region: CASSLESKISGNTIYF. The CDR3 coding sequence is TGCGCCAGCAGCTTGGAAAGCAAGATCTCTGGAAACACCATATATTTT.

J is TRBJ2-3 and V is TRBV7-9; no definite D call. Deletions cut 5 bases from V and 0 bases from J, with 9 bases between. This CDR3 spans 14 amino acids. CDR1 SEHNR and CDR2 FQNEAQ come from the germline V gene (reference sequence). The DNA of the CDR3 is TGTGCCAGCAGCCCAGACGCGAGCACAGATACGCAGTATTTT. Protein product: CASSPDASTDTQYF.

CDR3 nucleotide sequence: TGTGCCAGCAGCACCACGGGACTAGTCTCAGATACGCAGTATTTT. Protein sequence: CASSTTGLVSDTQYF. The chain is built from TRBV9 and TRBJ2-3, with TRBD2 matching 8 bases. CDR3 length: 15 residues. V dropped 4 bases and J dropped 4; count of bases not matched to a gene: 8. Germline V CDR1 and CDR2: SGDLS, YYNGEE.

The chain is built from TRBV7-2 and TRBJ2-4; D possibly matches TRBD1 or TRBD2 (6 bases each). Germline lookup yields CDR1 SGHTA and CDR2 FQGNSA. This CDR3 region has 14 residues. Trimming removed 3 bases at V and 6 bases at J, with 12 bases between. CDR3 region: CASSLEGVSNIQYF. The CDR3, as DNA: TGTGCCAGCAGCTTGGAGGGGGTATCAAACATTCAGTACTTC. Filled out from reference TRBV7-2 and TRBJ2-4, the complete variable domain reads GAGVSQSPSNKVTEKGKDVELRCDPISGHTALYWYRQSLGQGLEFLIYFQGNSAPDKSGLPSDRFSAERTGGSVSTLTIQRTQQEDSAVYLCASSLEGVSNIQYFGAGTRLSVL.

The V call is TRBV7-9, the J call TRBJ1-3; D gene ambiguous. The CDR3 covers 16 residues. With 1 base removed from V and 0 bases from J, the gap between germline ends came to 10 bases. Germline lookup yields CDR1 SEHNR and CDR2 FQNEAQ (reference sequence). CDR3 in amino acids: CASSLGGTYSGNTIYF. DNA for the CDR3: TGTGCCAGCAGCTTAGGGGGTACCTACTCTGGAAACACCATATATTTT.

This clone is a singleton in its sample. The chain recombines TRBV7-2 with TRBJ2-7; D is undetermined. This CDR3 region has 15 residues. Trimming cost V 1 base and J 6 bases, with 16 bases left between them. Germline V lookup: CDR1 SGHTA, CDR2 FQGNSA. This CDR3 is CASSLEMGFSFEQYF. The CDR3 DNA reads TGTGCCAGCAGCTTAGAGATGGGCTTCTCTTTCGAGCAGTACTTC.

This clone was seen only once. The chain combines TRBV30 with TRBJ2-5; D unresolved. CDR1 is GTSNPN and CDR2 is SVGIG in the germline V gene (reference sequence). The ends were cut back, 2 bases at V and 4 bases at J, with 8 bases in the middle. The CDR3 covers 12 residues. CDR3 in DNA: TGTGCCTGGAGTCTCATAGGAGAGACCCAGTACTTC. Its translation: CAWSLIGETQYF.

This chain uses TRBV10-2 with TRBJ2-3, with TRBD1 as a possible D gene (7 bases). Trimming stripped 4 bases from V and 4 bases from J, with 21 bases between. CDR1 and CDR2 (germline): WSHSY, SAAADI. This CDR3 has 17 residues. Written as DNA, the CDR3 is TGCGCCAGCAGTGGGAGACCGGACAGGCCGGGGGCAGATACGCAGTATTTT. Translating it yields CASSGRPDRPGADTQYF.

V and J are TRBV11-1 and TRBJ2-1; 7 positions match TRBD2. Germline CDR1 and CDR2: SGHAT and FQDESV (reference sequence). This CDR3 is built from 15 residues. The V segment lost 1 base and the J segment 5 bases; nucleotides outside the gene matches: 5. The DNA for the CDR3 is TGTGCCAGCAGCTTAGGGGCTAGCGGACACAATGAGCAGTTCTTC. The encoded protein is CASSLGASGHNEQFF.

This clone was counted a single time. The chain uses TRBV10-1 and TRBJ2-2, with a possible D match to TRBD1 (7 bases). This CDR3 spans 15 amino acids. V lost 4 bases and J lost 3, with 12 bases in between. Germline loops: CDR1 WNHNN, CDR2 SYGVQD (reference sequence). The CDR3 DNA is TGCGCCAGCAGTGTGGGCAGGGGGGACACCGGGGAGCTGTTTTTT. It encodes CASSVGRGDTGELFF.

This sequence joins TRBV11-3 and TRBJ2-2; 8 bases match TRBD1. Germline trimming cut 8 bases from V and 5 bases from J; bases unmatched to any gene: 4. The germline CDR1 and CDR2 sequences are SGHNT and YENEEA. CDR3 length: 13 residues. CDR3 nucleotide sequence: TGTGCCAGCCAGGACAGGGAAACCGGGGAGCTGTTTTTT. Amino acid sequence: CASQDRETGELFF. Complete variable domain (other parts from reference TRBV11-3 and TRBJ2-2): EAGVVQSPRYKIIEKKQPVAFWCNPISGHNTLYWYLQNLGQGPELLIRYENEEAVDDSQLPKDRFSAERLKGVDSTLKIQPAELGDSAVYLCASQDRETGELFFGEGSRLTVL.

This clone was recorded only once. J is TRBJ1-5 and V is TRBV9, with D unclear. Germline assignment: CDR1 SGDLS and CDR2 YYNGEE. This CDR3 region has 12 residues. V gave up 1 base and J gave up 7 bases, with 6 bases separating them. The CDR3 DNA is TGTGCCAGCAGCGTAAAAGGCCAGCCCCAGCATTTT. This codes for CASSVKGQPQHF.